This T cell receptor (beta chain) comes out of a study of cytomegalovirus exposure and HLA in healthy donors. General study results and limits: Trimming of TCR beta V- and J-genes showed a link, identified in a later analysis, to a missense DCLRE1C variant.

With 60 Vbeta and 13 Jbeta primers, the PCR was carried out. In the study's own analysis: Among the unique TCR beta chains that a later analysis counted, about 81 million in all, roughly 11 million were shared. Assay: immunoSEQ multiplex PCR; the TCRdb copy retains only in-frame clones and omits some. V and J calls and clone size are copied from that table; D and trimming were computed from the DNA. The sample has approximately 120,000 clones, roughly 75% seen once. A word on this clone: Its cognate antigen is unknown.

The trim removed 1 base at V and 2 bases at J, leaving 4 bases unmatched. The CDR3 runs to 14 residues. Germline V gene sequence: CDR1 SQVTM, CDR2 ANQGSEA. Sequencing used PBMCs. The sequence was collected from a woman between 50 and 59 years old in good health and CMV-seronegative. The rearrangement uses TRBV29-1 and TRBJ1-2; 7 bases are shared with TRBD1. As DNA, the CDR3 is TGCAGCGTTGAAGGCAGGGGGGCAAACTATGGCTACACCTTC. Translated, it gives CSVEGRGANYGYTF.